This paragraph reports one T cell receptor beta chain. The antigen is unknown. This specimen comes from a study of OX40 agonist ivuxolimab in advanced cancers. At the level of the study: Earlier treatment with anti-PD-1, anti-PD-L1 or anti-CTLA-4 was permitted, and 35% to 40% had received some.

Germline CDR1 SGHVS, CDR2 FQNEAQ. This CDR3 contains 17 residues. Trimming left V 1 base short and J 4 bases short, with 19 bases between. Here immunoSEQ multiplex PCR was the method, and the copy in TCRdb shows in-frame clones only, minus some. The repertoire includes 20,000 to 25,000 clones, almost 85% of them detected once, and more than 30% sits in the top ten. Notes on the study in general: Expanded clones belonging to CD8+ T cells outnumbered, on average, those of CD4+.

This TCR was recovered from an adult with an advanced solid tumor such as melanoma, head and neck, liver or kidney cancer. The chain has TRBV7-8 and TRBJ2-5; tentatively, D is TRBD2 (5 bases). The sample here was CD4+ or CD8+ T cells sorted from blood, taken in a trial of the OX40 agonist ivuxolimab. The CDR3 loop is CASSLEGAGVGIETQYF. DNA for the CDR3: TGTGCCAGCAGCTTAGAGGGAGCTGGAGTGGGAATAGAGACCCAGTACTTC.